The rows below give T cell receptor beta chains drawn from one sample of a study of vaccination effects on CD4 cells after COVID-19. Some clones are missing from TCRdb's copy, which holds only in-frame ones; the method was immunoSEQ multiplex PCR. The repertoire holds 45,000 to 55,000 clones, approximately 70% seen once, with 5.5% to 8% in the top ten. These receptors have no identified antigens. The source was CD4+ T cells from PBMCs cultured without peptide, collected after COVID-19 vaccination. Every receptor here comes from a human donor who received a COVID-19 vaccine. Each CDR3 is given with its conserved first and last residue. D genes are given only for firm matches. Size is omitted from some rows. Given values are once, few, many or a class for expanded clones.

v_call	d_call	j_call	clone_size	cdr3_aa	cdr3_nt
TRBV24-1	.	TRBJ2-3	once	CATRTGGDTQYF	TGTGCCACCAGAACCGGAGGAGATACGCAGTATTTT
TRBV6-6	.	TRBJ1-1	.	CASTLSLTEAFF	TGTGCCAGCACTCTTAGTCTGACTGAAGCTTTCTTT
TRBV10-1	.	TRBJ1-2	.	CASSEDHNYGYTF	TGCGCCAGCAGTGAGGACCATAACTATGGCTACACCTTC
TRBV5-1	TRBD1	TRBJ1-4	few	CASSPTGVNPEKLFF	TGCGCCAGCAGCCCAACAGGGGTCAATCCTGAAAAACTGTTTTTT
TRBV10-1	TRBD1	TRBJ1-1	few	CASSPRGGRITEAFF	TGCGCCAGCAGTCCCAGGGGGGGCAGAATAACTGAAGCTTTCTTT
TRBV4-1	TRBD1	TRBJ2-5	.	CASSPTDRVVETQYF	TGCGCCAGCAGCCCTACCGACAGGGTGGTGGAGACCCAGTACTTC
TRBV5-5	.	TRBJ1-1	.	CASSLTRDNTEAFF	TGTGCCAGCAGCTTGACAAGGGATAACACTGAAGCTTTCTTT
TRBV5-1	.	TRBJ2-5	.	CASTPGGAGGLETQYF	TGCGCCAGCACCCCCGGGGGGGCAGGGGGCTTAGAGACCCAGTACTTC
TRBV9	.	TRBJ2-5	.	CASSVGTIETQYF	TGTGCCAGCAGCGTAGGGACAATCGAGACCCAGTACTTC
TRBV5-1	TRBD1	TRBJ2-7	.	CASSRTGTYEQYF	TGCGCCAGCAGCCGGACAGGGACCTACGAGCAGTACTTC
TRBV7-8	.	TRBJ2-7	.	CASSFGRTYEQYF	TGTGCCAGCAGCTTCGGACGGACTTACGAGCAGTACTTC
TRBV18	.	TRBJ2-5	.	CASSLEELPAGAQYF	TGTGCCAGCTCACTCGAAGAGCTGCCGGCCGGGGCCCAGTACTTC
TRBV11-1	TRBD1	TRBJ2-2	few	CASSGNRGNTGELFF	TGTGCCAGCAGCGGAAACAGGGGGAACACCGGGGAGCTGTTTTTT
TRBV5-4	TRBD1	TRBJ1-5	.	CASSLGGGRNQPQHF	TGTGCCAGCAGCTTGGGAGGGGGCCGCAATCAGCCCCAGCATTTT
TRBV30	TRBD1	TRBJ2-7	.	CAWSKMGQGASYEQYF	TGTGCCTGGAGTAAAATGGGACAGGGGGCAAGCTACGAGCAGTACTTC
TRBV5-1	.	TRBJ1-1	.	CASSLVAESEAFF	TGCGCCAGCAGCTTGGTGGCAGAGTCTGAAGCTTTCTTT
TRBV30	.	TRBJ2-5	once	CAWSRQGETQYF	TGTGCCTGGAGTCGGCAGGGAGAGACCCAGTACTTC
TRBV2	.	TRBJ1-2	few	CASSELIGGYTF	TGTGCCAGCAGTGAACTTATCGGCGGCTACACCTTC
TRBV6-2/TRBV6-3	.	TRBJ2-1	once	CASSYELARNEQFF	TGTGCCAGCAGTTATGAGCTAGCGCGGAATGAGCAGTTCTTC
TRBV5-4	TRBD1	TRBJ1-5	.	CASSLGGQGFDQPQHF	TGTGCCAGCAGCTTGGGGGGACAGGGGTTCGATCAGCCCCAGCATTTT
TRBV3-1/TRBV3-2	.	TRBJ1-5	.	CASSGATGQPQHF	TGTGCCAGCAGCGGGGCGACGGGTCAGCCCCAGCATTTT
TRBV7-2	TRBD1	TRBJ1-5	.	CASSPDRGGQPQHF	TGTGCCAGCAGCCCGGACAGGGGCGGTCAGCCCCAGCATTTT
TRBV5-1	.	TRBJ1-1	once	CASSLGPLNTEAFF	TGCGCCAGCAGCCTGGGACCATTGAACACTGAAGCTTTCTTT
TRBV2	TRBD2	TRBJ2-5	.	CASSEVERESETQYF	TGTGCCAGCAGTGAAGTAGAGCGGGAGAGCGAGACCCAGTACTTC
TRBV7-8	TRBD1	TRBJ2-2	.	CASSLVRDRGRGKENTGELFF	TGTGCCAGCAGCTTAGTTCGGGACAGGGGACGCGGGAAAGAGAACACCGGGGAGCTGTTTTTT
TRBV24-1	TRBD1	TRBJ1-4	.	CATSDTHTTGDANEKLFF	TGTGCCACCAGTGATACGCATACCACAGGGGACGCCAATGAAAAACTGTTTTTT
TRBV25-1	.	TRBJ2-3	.	CASSGEASWSFQVDTQYF	TGTGCCAGCAGTGGAGAAGCATCGTGGTCGTTTCAGGTTGATACGCAGTATTTT
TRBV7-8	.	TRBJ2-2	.	CASSSYRVLVDTGELFF	TGTGCCAGCAGCAGCTACAGGGTTTTGGTAGACACCGGGGAGCTGTTTTTT
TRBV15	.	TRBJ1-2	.	CATSREFFWEGYGYTF	TGTGCCACCAGCAGAGAGTTTTTTTGGGAGGGCTATGGCTACACCTTC
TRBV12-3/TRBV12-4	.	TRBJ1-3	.	CASSQYSGNTIYF	TGTGCCAGCAGTCAGTATTCTGGAAACACCATATATTTT
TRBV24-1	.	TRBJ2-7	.	CATRAELGRTSSYEQYF	TGTGCCACCAGGGCAGAATTGGGACGGACAAGCTCCTACGAGCAGTACTTC
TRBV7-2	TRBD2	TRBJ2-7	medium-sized	CASSYSGRAHEQYF	TGTGCCAGCAGCTATAGCGGGAGGGCCCACGAGCAGTACTTC
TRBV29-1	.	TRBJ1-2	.	CSVVVDIYGYTF	TGCAGCGTTGTGGTTGATATCTATGGCTACACCTTC
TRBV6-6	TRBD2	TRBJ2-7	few	CASRQGGIVYEQYF	TGTGCCAGCCGGCAGGGAGGGATCGTCTACGAGCAGTACTTC
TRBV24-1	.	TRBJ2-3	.	CATSDAASFTDTQYF	TGTGCCACCAGTGATGCAGCGTCCTTTACAGATACGCAGTATTTT
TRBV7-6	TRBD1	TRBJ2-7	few	CASSLLSQGARQSEQYF	TGTGCCAGCAGCTTGCTTTCTCAGGGGGCGCGACAATCCGAGCAGTACTTC
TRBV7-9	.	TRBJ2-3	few	CASSLSPADTQYF	TGTGCCAGCAGCCTTTCCCCGGCGGATACGCAGTATTTT
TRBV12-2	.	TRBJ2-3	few	CAPAEGEVPDTQYF	TGTGCCCCCGCAGAGGGAGAGGTTCCAGATACGCAGTATTTT
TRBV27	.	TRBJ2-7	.	CASSLTKDIFYEQYF	TGTGCCAGCAGTTTAACCAAGGACATTTTCTACGAGCAGTACTTC
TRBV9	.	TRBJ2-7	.	CASSVGWSSEYEQYF	TGTGCCAGCAGCGTAGGGTGGTCGAGTGAGTACGAGCAGTACTTC
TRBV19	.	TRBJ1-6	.	CASSILSGLLDWSPLHF	TGTGCCAGTAGTATCCTGTCAGGGTTGTTAGATTGGTCACCCCTCCACTTT
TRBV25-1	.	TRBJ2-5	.	CASTSSWRGRIETQYF	TGTGCCAGCACCTCCTCCTGGCGGGGGCGTATAGAGACCCAGTACTTC
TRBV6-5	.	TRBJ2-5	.	CASSYMGSQETQYF	TGTGCCAGCAGTTACATGGGGTCCCAAGAGACCCAGTACTTC
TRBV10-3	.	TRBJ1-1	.	CAISIRDGETEAFF	TGTGCCATCAGCATCCGGGACGGGGAAACTGAAGCTTTCTTT
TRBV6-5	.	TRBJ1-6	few	CASSYRTANNSPLHF	TGTGCCAGCAGTTACCGGACAGCCAATAATTCACCCCTCCACTTT
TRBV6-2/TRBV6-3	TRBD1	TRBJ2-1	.	CASSYSIIRDRDSYNEQFF	TGTGCCAGCAGTTACTCGATCATTCGTGACAGGGACTCCTACAATGAGCAGTTCTTC
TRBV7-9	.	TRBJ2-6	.	CASSPRTFSGANVLTF	TGTGCCAGCAGCCCGCGGACGTTCTCTGGGGCCAACGTCCTGACTTTC